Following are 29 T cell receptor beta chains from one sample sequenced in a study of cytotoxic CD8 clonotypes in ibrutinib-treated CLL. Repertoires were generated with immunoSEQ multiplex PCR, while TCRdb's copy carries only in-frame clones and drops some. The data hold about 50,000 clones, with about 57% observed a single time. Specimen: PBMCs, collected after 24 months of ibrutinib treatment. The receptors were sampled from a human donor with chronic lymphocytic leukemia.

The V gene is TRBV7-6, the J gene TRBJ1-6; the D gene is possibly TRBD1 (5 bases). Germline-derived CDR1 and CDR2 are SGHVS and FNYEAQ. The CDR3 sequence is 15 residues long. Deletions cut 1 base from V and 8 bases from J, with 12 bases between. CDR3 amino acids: CASSLDPSRDSPLHF. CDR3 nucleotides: TGTGCCAGCAGCTTAGACCCAAGCAGGGATTCACCCCTCCACTTT.

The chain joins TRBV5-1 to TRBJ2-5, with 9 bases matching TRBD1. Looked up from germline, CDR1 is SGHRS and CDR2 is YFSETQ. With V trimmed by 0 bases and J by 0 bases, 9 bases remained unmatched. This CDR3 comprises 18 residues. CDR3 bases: TGCGCCAGCAGCTTGGGGGACAGGGCTAAGAAGTACCAAGAGACCCAGTACTTC. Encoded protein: CASSLGDRAKKYQETQYF.

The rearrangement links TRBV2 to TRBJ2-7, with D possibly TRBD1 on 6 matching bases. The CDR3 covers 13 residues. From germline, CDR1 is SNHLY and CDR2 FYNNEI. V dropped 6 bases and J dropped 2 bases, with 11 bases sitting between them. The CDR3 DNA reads TGTGCCAGCAGATGGACAGCGCCCTACGAGCAGTACTTC. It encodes CASRWTAPYEQYF.

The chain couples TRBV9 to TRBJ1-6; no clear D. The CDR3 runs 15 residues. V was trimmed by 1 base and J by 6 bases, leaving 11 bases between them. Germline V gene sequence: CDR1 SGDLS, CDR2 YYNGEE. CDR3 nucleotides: TGTGCCAGCAGCGTATACTCTGGGATTAATTCACCCCTCCACTTT. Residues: CASSVYSGINSPLHF.

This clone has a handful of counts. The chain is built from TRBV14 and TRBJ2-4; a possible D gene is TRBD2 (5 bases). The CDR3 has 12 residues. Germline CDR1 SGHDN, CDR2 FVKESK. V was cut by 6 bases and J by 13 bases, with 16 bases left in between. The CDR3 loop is CASSPTRGKQYF. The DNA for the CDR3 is TGTGCCAGCAGTCCAACTAGAGGGAAACAGTACTTC.

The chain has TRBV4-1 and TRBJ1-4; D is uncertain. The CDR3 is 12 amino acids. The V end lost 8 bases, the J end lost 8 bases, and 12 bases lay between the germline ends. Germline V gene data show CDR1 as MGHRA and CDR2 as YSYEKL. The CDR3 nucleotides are TGCGCCAGCTCCTTGAGCGGGGAAAAACTGTTTTTT. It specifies CASSLSGEKLFF.

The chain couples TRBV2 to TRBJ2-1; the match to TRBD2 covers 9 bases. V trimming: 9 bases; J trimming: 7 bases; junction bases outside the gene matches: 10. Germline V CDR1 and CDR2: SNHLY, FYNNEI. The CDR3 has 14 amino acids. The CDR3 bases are TGTGCCAGAGGGGTGTTAGCGGGGGTGAATGAGCAGTTCTTC. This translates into CARGVLAGVNEQFF.

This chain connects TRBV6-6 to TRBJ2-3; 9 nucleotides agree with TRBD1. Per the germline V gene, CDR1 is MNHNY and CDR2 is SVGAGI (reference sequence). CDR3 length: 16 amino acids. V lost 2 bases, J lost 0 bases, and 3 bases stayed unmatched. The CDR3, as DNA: TGTGCCAGCAGTTACGCCGGGACAGGGAGCACAGATACGCAGTATTTT. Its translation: CASSYAGTGSTDTQYF.

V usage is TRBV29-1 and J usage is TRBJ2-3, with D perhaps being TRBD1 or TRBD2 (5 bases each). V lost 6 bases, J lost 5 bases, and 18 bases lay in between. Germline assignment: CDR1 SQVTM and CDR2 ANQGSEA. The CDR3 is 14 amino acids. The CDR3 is CSVAGSGLGDTQYF. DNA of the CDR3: TGCAGCGTCGCGGGTTCGGGGCTTGGAGATACGCAGTATTTT.

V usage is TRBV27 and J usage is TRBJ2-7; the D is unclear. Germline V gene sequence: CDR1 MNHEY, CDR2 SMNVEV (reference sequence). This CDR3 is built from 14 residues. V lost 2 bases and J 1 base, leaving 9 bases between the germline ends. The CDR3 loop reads CASSLEARSYEQYF. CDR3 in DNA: TGTGCCAGCAGTTTAGAGGCCCGTTCCTACGAGCAGTACTTC.

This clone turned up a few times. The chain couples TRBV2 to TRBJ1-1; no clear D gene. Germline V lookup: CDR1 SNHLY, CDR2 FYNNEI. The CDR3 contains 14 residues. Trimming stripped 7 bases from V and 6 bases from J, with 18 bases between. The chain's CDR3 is CASTPGRVLAEAFF. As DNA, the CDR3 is TGTGCCAGCACCCCTGGCCGGGTTTTGGCTGAAGCTTTCTTT.

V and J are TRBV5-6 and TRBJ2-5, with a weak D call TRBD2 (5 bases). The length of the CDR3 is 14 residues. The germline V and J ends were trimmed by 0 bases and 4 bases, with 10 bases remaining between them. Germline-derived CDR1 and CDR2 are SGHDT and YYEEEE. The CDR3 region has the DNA TGTGCCAGCAGCTTGGGCGGGTTTGTAGAGACCCAGTACTTC. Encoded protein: CASSLGGFVETQYF.

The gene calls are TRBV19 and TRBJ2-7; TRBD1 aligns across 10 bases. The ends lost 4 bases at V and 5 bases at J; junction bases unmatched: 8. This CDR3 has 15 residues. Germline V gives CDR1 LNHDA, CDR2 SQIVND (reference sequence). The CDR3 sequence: CASSTSGTGVDEQYF. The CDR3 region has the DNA TGTGCCAGTAGTACCTCCGGGACAGGGGTCGACGAGCAGTACTTC.

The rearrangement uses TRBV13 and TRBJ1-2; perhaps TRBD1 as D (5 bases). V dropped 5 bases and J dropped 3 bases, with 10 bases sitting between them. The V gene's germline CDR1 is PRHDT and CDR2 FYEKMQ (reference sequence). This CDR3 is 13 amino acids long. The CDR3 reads CASSQGYHYGYTF. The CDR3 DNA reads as TGTGCCAGCAGCCAGGGTTACCACTATGGCTACACCTTC. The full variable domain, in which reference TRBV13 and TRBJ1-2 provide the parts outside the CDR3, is AAGVIQSPRHLIKEKRETATLKCYPIPRHDTVYWYQQGPGQDPQFLISFYEKMQSDKGSIPDRFSAQQFSDYHSELNMSSLELGDSALYFCASSQGYHYGYTFGSGTRLTVV.

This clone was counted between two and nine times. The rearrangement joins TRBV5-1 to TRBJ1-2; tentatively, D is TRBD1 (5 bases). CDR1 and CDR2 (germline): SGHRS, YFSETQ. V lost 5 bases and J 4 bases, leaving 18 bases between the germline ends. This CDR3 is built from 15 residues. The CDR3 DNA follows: TGCGCCAGCAGGCTGGAGGCGCAGGGCGGCTATGGCTACACCTTC. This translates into CASRLEAQGGYGYTF. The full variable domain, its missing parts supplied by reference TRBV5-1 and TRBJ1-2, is KAGVTQTPRYLIKTRGQQVTLSCSPISGHRSVSWYQQTPGQGLQFLFEYFSETQRNKGNFPGRFSGRQFSNSRSEMNVSTLELGDSALYLCASRLEAQGGYGYTFGSGTRLTVV.

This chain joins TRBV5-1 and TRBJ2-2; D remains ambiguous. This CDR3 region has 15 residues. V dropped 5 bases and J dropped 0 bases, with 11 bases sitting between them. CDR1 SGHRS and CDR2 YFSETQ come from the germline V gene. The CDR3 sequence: CASSPAGANTGELFF. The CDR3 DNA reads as TGCGCCAGCAGTCCAGCCGGAGCGAACACCGGGGAGCTGTTTTTT. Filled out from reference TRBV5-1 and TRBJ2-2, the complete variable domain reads KAGVTQTPRYLIKTRGQQVTLSCSPISGHRSVSWYQQTPGQGLQFLFEYFSETQRNKGNFPGRFSGRQFSNSRSEMNVSTLELGDSALYLCASSPAGANTGELFFGEGSRLTVL.

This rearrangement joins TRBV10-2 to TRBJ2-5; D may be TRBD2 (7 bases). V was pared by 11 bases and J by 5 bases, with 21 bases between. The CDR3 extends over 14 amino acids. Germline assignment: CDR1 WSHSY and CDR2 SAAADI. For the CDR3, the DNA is TGCGCCGGCTCCCCCGGGGGGCCATTGGAGACCCAGTACTTC. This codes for CAGSPGGPLETQYF.

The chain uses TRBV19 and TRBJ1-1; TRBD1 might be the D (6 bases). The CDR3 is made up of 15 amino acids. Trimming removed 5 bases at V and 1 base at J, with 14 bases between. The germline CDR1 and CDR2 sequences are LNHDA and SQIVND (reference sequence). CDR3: CASSAGTGQNTEAFF. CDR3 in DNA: TGTGCCAGTAGTGCGGGAACGGGACAGAACACTGAAGCTTTCTTT.

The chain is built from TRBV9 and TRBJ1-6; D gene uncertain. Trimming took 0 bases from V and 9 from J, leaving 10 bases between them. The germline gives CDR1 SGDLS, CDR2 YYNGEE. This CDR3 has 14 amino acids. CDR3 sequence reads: CASSVGGSSSPLHF. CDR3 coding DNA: TGTGCCAGCAGCGTAGGAGGTTCCAGTTCACCCCTCCACTTT.

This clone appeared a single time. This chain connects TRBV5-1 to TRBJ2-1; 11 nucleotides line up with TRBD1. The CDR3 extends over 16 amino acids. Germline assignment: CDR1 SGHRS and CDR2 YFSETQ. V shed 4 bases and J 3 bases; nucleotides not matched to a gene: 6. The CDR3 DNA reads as TGCGCCAGCAGCCAGTCCGGGACAGGGGGCTACAATGAGCAGTTCTTC. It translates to CASSQSGTGGYNEQFF.

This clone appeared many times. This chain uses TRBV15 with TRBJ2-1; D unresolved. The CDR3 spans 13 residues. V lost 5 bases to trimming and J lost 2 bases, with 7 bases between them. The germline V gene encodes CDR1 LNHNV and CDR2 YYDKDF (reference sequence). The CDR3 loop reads CATSGDTYNEQFF. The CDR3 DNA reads TGTGCCACCAGCGGTGACACCTACAATGAGCAGTTCTTC.

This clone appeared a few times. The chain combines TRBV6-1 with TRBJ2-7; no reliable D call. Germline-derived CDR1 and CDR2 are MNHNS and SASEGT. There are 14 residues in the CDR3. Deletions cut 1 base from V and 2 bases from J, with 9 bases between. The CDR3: CASSEGWGPYEQYF. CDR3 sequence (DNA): TGTGCCAGCAGTGAAGGGTGGGGTCCCTACGAGCAGTACTTC.

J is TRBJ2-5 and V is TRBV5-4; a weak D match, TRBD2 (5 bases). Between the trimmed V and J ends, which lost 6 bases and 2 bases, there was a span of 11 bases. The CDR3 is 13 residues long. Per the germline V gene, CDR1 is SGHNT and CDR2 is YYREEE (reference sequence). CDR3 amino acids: CASKPREQETQYF. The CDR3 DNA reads TGTGCCAGCAAACCAAGGGAGCAAGAGACCCAGTACTTC.

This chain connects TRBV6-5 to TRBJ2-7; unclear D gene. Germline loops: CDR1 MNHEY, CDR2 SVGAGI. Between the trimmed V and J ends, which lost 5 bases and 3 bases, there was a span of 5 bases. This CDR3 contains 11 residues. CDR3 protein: CASSRLYEQYF. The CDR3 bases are TGTGCCAGCAGTCGTCTCTACGAGCAGTACTTC.

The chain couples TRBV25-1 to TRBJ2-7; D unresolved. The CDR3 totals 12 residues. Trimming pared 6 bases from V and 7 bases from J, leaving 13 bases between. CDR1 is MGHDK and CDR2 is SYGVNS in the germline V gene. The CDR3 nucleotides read TGTGCCAGCAGCCCGGCGGTGGAAGAGCAGTACTTC. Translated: CASSPAVEEQYF.

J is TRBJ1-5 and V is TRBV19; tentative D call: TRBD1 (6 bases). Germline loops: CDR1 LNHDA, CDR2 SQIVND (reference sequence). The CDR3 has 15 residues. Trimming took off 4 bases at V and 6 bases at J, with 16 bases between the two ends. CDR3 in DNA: TGTGCCAGTAGTACGGGAACAGGGAAGGGTCAGCCCCAGCATTTT. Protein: CASSTGTGKGQPQHF. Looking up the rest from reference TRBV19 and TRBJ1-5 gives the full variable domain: DGGITQSPKYLFRKEGQNVTLSCEQNLNHDAMYWYRQDPGQGLRLIYYSQIVNDFQKGDIAEGYSVSREKKESFPLTVTSAQKNPTAFYLCASSTGTGKGQPQHFGDGTRLSIL.

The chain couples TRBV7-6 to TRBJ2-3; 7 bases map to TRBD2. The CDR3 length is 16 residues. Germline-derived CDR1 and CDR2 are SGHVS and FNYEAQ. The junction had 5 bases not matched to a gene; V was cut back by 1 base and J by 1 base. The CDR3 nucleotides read TGTGCCAGCAGCTTAGGGGCGGCGGGGGGCACAGATACGCAGTATTTT. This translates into CASSLGAAGGTDTQYF.

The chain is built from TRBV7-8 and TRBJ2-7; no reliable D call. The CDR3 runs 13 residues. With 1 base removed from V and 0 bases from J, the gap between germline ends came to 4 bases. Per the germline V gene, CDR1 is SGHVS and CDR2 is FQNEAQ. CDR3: CASSLGISYEQYF. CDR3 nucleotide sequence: TGTGCCAGCAGCTTAGGCATCTCCTACGAGCAGTACTTC. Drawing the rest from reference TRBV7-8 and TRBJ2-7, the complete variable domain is GAGVSQSPRYKVAKRGQDVALRCDPISGHVSLFWYQQALGQGPEFLTYFQNEAQLDKSGLPSDRFFAERPEGSVSTLKIQRTQQEDSAVYLCASSLGISYEQYFGPGTRLTVT.

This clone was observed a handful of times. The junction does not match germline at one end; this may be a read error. The CDR3 sequence: CASSFVSRDRGSF. In DNA form, the CDR3 reads TGTGCCAGCAGCTTTGTTTCTCGGGACAGGGGCTCCTTC. This chain connects TRBV5-5 to TRBJ2-4, with TRBD1 identical over 10 bases. This CDR3 has 13 amino acids. Per germline, CDR1 SGHKS and CDR2 YYEKEE (reference sequence).